A selection of T cell receptor beta chains follows, all from one sample in a study of cytotoxic CD8 clonotypes in ibrutinib-treated CLL. Data came from immunoSEQ multiplex PCR; TCRdb stores just in-frame clones and leaves some out. The profile covers 110,000 to 150,000 clones, with 70% to 80% appearing a single time and about 13% taken by the ten largest. Sequencing was performed on PBMCs, taken after 12 months of ibrutinib treatment. The receptors were gathered from a human donor with chronic lymphocytic leukemia. Both conserved end residues are part of each CDR3. A D gene is named only where the DNA matches it firmly. Clone size is given for some rows only: seen once, a few or many times, or a class if the clone is expanded.

>NA|13|TRBV2|NA|TRBJ2-5
CASRVQRQETQYF
TGTGCCAGCAGGGTACAGCGGCAAGAGACCCAGTACTTC
>NA|16|TRBV5-1|NA|TRBJ1-1
CASSLEPAGKNTEAFF
TGCGCCAGCAGCTTGGAGCCGGCAGGGAAGAACACTGAAGCTTTCTTT
>NA|13|TRBV4-3|NA|TRBJ1-5
CASSQDIDQPQHF
TGCGCCAGCAGCCAAGATATAGATCAGCCCCAGCATTTT
>TRBD1|14|TRBV5-1|NA|TRBJ2-7
CASRRTGDSYEQYF
TGCGCCAGCAGGCGGACAGGGGACTCCTACGAGCAGTACTTC
>NA|15|TRBV4-3|NA|TRBJ1-2
CASSQDSGHGYGYTF
TGCGCCAGCAGCCAAGATTCCGGGCACGGCTATGGCTACACCTTC
>TRBD2|15|TRBV5-1|few|TRBJ2-3
CASSTVAGAEDTQYF
TGCGCCAGCAGCACGGTAGCGGGAGCTGAAGATACGCAGTATTTT
>TRBD2|15|TRBV5-4|NA|TRBJ2-7
CASSRGLAGSYEQYF
TGTGCCAGCAGCAGAGGACTAGCGGGCTCCTACGAGCAGTACTTC
>NA|14|TRBV6-5|NA|TRBJ1-1
CASSYNRLNTEAFF
TGTGCCAGCAGTTACAACAGGCTAAACACTGAAGCTTTCTTT
>TRBD2|16|TRBV7-3|NA|TRBJ2-1
CASSLSGTSVYNEQFF
TGTGCCAGCAGCCTTTCCGGGACTAGCGTCTACAATGAGCAGTTCTTC
>NA|16|TRBV5-1|NA|TRBJ2-4
CASSLAGGLAKNIQYF
TGCGCCAGCAGCTTGGCTGGGGGCCTAGCCAAAAACATTCAGTACTTC
>NA|18|TRBV27|NA|TRBJ2-1
CASSLESPMEYSYNEQFF
TGTGCCAGCAGTTTAGAGTCCCCCATGGAATATTCCTACAATGAGCAGTTCTTC
>NA|14|TRBV5-6|NA|TRBJ2-7
CASSLDRAYREQYF
TGTGCCAGCAGCTTGGACAGGGCTTACCGCGAGCAGTACTTC
>NA|15|TRBV28|NA|TRBJ2-7
CASIRSQGTTYEQYF
TGTGCCAGCATAAGGAGCCAGGGCACTACCTACGAGCAGTACTTC
>TRBD2|14|TRBV5-4|NA|TRBJ2-7
CASSRDGRASEQYF
TGTGCCAGCAGCAGAGACGGGAGGGCCTCCGAGCAGTACTTC
>TRBD1|17|TRBV25-1|NA|TRBJ2-2
CASSEWGPGGNSGELFF
TGTGCCAGCAGTGAATGGGGGCCAGGGGGCAATTCTGGGGAGCTGTTTTTT
>TRBD1|15|TRBV5-6|NA|TRBJ2-7
CASSLKNRGIYEQYF
TGTGCCAGCAGCTTGAAAAACAGGGGTATCTACGAGCAGTACTTC
>TRBD1|12|TRBV6-1|NA|TRBJ2-5
CASVGQVETQYF
TGTGCCAGCGTCGGACAGGTGGAGACCCAGTACTTC
>NA|15|TRBV2|NA|TRBJ2-7
CASTELFGEPYEQYF
TGTGCCAGCACCGAACTTTTTGGAGAACCCTACGAGCAGTACTTC
>TRBD1|15|TRBV5-6|NA|TRBJ2-3
CASSSGQGYYGTQYF
TGTGCCAGCAGCTCCGGACAGGGTTATTATGGAACGCAGTATTTT
>TRBD2|14|TRBV5-1|NA|TRBJ2-7
CASSSGTSGGEQYF
TGCGCCAGCAGCTCCGGGACTAGCGGGGGTGAGCAGTACTTC